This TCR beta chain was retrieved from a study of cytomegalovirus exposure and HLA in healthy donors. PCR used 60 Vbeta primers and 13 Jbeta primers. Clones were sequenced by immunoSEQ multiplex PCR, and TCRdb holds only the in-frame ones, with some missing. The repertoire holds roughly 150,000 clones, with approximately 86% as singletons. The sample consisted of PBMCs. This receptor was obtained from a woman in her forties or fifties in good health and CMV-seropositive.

The CDR3 DNA is TGTGCCAGCAGCTTACGAACTAGGGCCGGGGAGCTGTTTTTT. As protein: CASSLRTRAGELFF. This chain uses TRBV7-6 with TRBJ2-2, with a tentative D call TRBD2 (5 bases). Trimming cost V 2 bases and J 6 bases, with 10 bases left between them. Germline values: CDR1 SGHVS, CDR2 FNYEAQ. This CDR3 region has 14 residues.